This T cell receptor beta chain was identified in a study of cytomegalovirus exposure and HLA in healthy donors. Whole-study findings and limits: In a later analysis, common viral pathogens appeared linked to several of the most significant clusters. A few V segments could not be told apart, such as TRBV6-2 and TRBV6-3, and were left out. Information on immune exposure was restricted to one variable (CMV serostatus). Another analysis was done later, and it associated 16,951 TCR beta sequences with HLA alleles at 0.05 false discovery rate.

The V segment lost 4 bases and the J segment 7 bases; nucleotides outside the gene matches: 7. This CDR3 spans 15 amino acids. Germline loops: CDR1 WSHSY, CDR2 SAAADI. Primers for the PCR totalled 60 Vbeta and 13 Jbeta. TCRdb keeps only in-frame clones here, not all; method: immunoSEQ multiplex PCR. The sample has some 100,000 clones; around 80% are singletons. On this clone: Its cognate antigen is unknown.

Sequenced material: PBMCs. The source of this sequence is a woman aged 18-29 years in good health and CMV-seronegative. The V gene is TRBV10-2, the J gene TRBJ1-2; 12 bases align to TRBD1. CDR3 DNA sequence: TGCGCCAGCAGTGCCCGGGACAGGGGGCGGATTGGCTACACCTTC. Encoded protein: CASSARDRGRIGYTF.